The 22 T cell receptor beta chains below were found in one sample sequenced in a study of shared clonotypes between healthy human individuals. TCRdb's table, derived via immunoSEQ multiplex PCR, lists solely in-frame clones and lacks some. The profile shows some 2.1 million clones, 95% of them singletons. The sample taken for sequencing was naive CD4+ T cells sorted from blood. Subset here: CD45RA+ positively selected. These receptors all come from a man in his late teens or twenties in good health.

The chain joins TRBV11-2 to TRBJ2-2, with TRBD2 matching 10 bases. This CDR3 has 17 amino acids. The V segment lost 1 base and the J segment 3 bases; nucleotides outside the gene matches: 5. Germline-derived CDR1 and CDR2 are SGHAT and FQNNGV. CDR3 coding DNA: TGTGCCAGCAGCTTAGGGACTAGCGGAGGTCACACCGGGGAGCTGTTTTTT. Amino acid sequence: CASSLGTSGGHTGELFF. Full variable domain (outside the CDR3, taken from reference TRBV11-2 and TRBJ2-2): EAGVAQSPRYKIIEKRQSVAFWCNPISGHATLYWYQQILGQGPKLLIQFQNNGVVDDSQLPKDRFSAERLKGVDSTLKIQPAKLEDSAVYLCASSLGTSGGHTGELFFGEGSRLTVL.

The J gene is TRBJ2-1, the V gene TRBV9, with D perhaps TRBD2 (6 bases). V lost 4 bases and J lost 15, with 20 bases in between. The germline V gene has CDR1 SGDLS and CDR2 YYNGEE. The CDR3 is 13 residues long. The CDR3 sequence is CASSPARDFRVFF. The DNA of the CDR3 is TGTGCCAGCAGCCCAGCCCGGGACTTCAGAGTGTTCTTC.

V is TRBV4-2 and J is TRBJ2-3; no firm D call. This CDR3 has 14 residues. CDR1 is LGHNA and CDR2 is YNFKEQ in the germline V gene. Trimming left V 4 bases short and J 2 bases short, with 10 bases between. CDR3 nucleotide sequence: TGTGCCAGCAGCCCGCTGGGGATCACAGATACGCAGTATTTT. It translates to CASSPLGITDTQYF.

This chain uses TRBV10-1 with TRBJ2-3, with 11 bases aligning to TRBD2. The germline V gene encodes CDR1 WNHNN and CDR2 SYGVQD (reference sequence). The CDR3 length is 16 residues. Trimming removed 3 bases from V and 7 bases from J; junction bases left unmatched: 9. The CDR3 coding sequence is TGCGCCAGCAGTGACCTTACTAGCGGGAGACGCCATACGCAGTATTTT. Amino acid sequence: CASSDLTSGRRHTQYF.

Details on this clone: The germline gene is not matched at one end of the junction; a read error may be the cause. The rearrangement links TRBV4-1 to TRBJ1-1; no reliable D call. The CDR3 is 13 amino acids. The germline V gene has CDR1 MGHRA and CDR2 YSYEKL. The CDR3 is CASSQDTFLAGCF. For the CDR3, the DNA is TGCGCCAGCAGCCAAGATACTTTTCTTGCGGGCTGCTTT.

The chain's CDR3 is CASKGEREGSSYEQYF. For the CDR3, the DNA is TGTGCCAGCAAAGGAGAGCGGGAGGGAAGCTCCTACGAGCAGTACTTC. This chain joins TRBV11-2 and TRBJ2-7; 10 positions agree with TRBD2. Germline-derived CDR1 and CDR2 are SGHAT and FQNNGV. This CDR3 has 16 amino acids. After removal of 7 bases from V and 0 bases from J, the junction contained 9 bases not matched to a gene.

This rearrangement joins TRBV30 to TRBJ1-2; TRBD1 matches at 12 bases. Trimming cost V 5 bases and J 8 bases; bases outside gene matches: 9. Germline assignment: CDR1 GTSNPN and CDR2 SVGIG (reference sequence). This CDR3 has 14 amino acids. The CDR3 protein is CAWDTGTGGLGYTF. CDR3 nucleotides: TGTGCCTGGGATACCGGGACAGGGGGCTTAGGCTACACCTTC.

The chain joins TRBV30 to TRBJ1-2; D is ambiguous. The CDR3 length is 12 residues. The germline V gene encodes CDR1 GTSNPN and CDR2 SVGIG (reference sequence). V shed 4 bases and J shed 7 bases, with 13 bases lying between them. The CDR3 nucleotides are TGTGCCTGGAAGGAGGGAGGCACTGGCTACACCTTC. This codes for CAWKEGGTGYTF. Full variable domain (rest looked up from reference TRBV30 and TRBJ1-2): SQTIHQWPATLVQPVGSPLSLECTVEGTSNPNLYWYRQAAGRGLQLLFYSVGIGQISSEVPQNLSASRPQDRQFILSSKKLLLSDSGFYLCAWKEGGTGYTFGSGTRLTVV.

As DNA, the CDR3 is TGTGCCAGCAGACCGGCGAGCTCCTATAATTCACCCCTCCACTTT. This sequence encodes CASRPASSYNSPLHF. The chain carries TRBV6-5 and TRBJ1-6; D unclear. CDR1 MNHEY and CDR2 SVGAGI come from the germline V gene. There are 15 residues in the CDR3. The V end lost 6 bases, the J end lost 0 bases, and 9 bases lay between the germline ends.

On this clone: The same CDR3 is also encoded by other DNA sequences in this sample. The chain employs TRBV5-1 and TRBJ2-5; the match to TRBD1 covers 9 bases. After removal of 3 bases from V and 5 bases from J, the junction contained 2 bases not matched to a gene. Germline V gene lookup returns CDR1 SGHRS and CDR2 YFSETQ. CDR3 size: 13 residues. The CDR3 spells CASSYGQGETQYF. DNA of the CDR3: TGCGCCAGCAGCTACGGACAGGGGGAGACCCAGTACTTC.

As to this clone: This may be a read error: a much more frequent sequence differs by one nucleotide. The chain carries TRBV28 and TRBJ1-4, with D uncertain. The CDR3 loop spans 15 amino acids. Germline CDR1 and CDR2: MDHEN and SYDVKM. The DNA of the CDR3 is TGTACCAGCAGTCTTGACACTGCAACTAATGAAAAACTGTTTTTT. Translation gives CTSSLDTATNEKLFF.

This chain connects TRBV19 to TRBJ1-5, with 8 bases matching TRBD1. This CDR3 comprises 17 residues. Germline CDR1 reads LNHDA; CDR2 reads SQIVND (reference sequence). Trimming took 5 bases from V and 4 from J; bases not matched to a gene: 13. CDR3 sequence reads: CASSAGGQVFGNQPQHF. The DNA of the CDR3 is TGTGCCAGTAGTGCCGGGGGACAGGTATTTGGAAATCAGCCCCAGCATTTT.

This clone came up a few times. The genes are TRBV21-1 and TRBJ2-7; TRBD2, the D gene given by the table, was not confirmed from the DNA. TRBV21-1 is a pseudogene. The CDR3 sequence is 15 residues long. The CDR3 sequence is CASSNPLGGDYEQYF. For the CDR3, the DNA is TGTGCCAGCAGCAACCCGCTGGGGGGGGACTACGAGCAGTACTTC.

As to this clone: One end of the junction does not line up with germline, which may come from a read error. The chain uses TRBV7-7 and TRBJ2-3, with D tentatively TRBD1 (6 bases). The germline V gene encodes CDR1 SSHAT and CDR2 FNYEAQ (reference sequence). This CDR3 spans 14 amino acids. The CDR3 sequence is CASSLTGPTDTQYF. Written as DNA, the CDR3 is TGTGCTAGCAGTTTGACAGGCCCCACAGATACGCAGTATTTT. The variable domain in full, completed from reference TRBV7-7 and TRBJ2-3, reads GAGVSQSPRYKVTKRGQDVTLRCDPISSHATLYWYQQALGQGPEFLTYFNYEAQPDKSGLPSDRFSAERPEGSISTLTIQRTEQRDSAMYRCASSLTGPTDTQYFGPGTRLTVL.

The chain has TRBV5-1 and TRBJ2-5, with TRBD1 as a possible D gene (5 bases). Germline CDR1 SGHRS, CDR2 YFSETQ. The CDR3 spans 14 residues. Trimming removed 4 bases from V and 1 base from J, with 11 bases in between. CDR3 sequence: CASSRGQVQETQYF. In DNA form, the CDR3 reads TGCGCCAGCAGCCGCGGACAAGTCCAAGAGACCCAGTACTTC.

V is TRBV20-1 and J is TRBJ2-4; the D gene could be TRBD1 or TRBD2 (5 bases each). With 6 bases removed from V and 9 bases from J, the gap between germline ends came to 12 bases. Germline V gene lookup returns CDR1 DFQATT and CDR2 SNEGSKA (reference sequence). The CDR3 is 11 amino acids. The CDR3 here is CSAEGKGIQYF. The CDR3 DNA is TGCAGTGCAGAGGGGAAGGGCATTCAGTACTTC.

The count of this clone is one. The rearrangement joins TRBV30 to TRBJ1-1; TRBD1 agrees at 7 bases. V was pared by 1 base and J by 1 base, with 9 bases of the junction left unmatched. This CDR3 contains 16 residues. The germline gives CDR1 GTSNPN, CDR2 SVGIG (reference sequence). Written as DNA, the CDR3 is TGTGCCTGGAGTGCCCGGACAGGCAGAGGGAACACTGAAGCTTTCTTT. This sequence encodes CAWSARTGRGNTEAFF.

The chain recombines TRBV4-1 with TRBJ1-5; D perhaps matches TRBD1 (5 bases). V was clipped by 0 bases and J by 6 bases, with 12 bases between them. Looked up from germline, CDR1 is MGHRA and CDR2 is YSYEKL. CDR3 length: 15 residues. The CDR3 DNA follows: TGCGCCAGCAGCCAAGATCGGGGGGGAGTTCAGCCCCAGCATTTT. The encoded protein is CASSQDRGGVQPQHF.

The table lists this clone with a count of one. A junction end diverges from the germline sequence, so it may reflect a read error. The V and J genes are TRBV2 and TRBJ2-5; D perhaps matches TRBD2 (5 bases). Germline values: CDR1 SNHLY, CDR2 FYNNEI. This CDR3 has 11 residues. This CDR3 reads CASSEVDSWNF. The CDR3 nucleotides read TGTGCCAGCAGTGAAGTGGACTCCTGGAACTTC.

The chain links TRBV19 to TRBJ2-1; D gene uncertain. V was shortened by 5 bases and J by 9 bases, with 11 bases between the two germline ends. The CDR3 sequence is 12 residues long. The V gene's germline CDR1 is LNHDA and CDR2 SQIVND (reference sequence). This CDR3 reads CASSQGAAEQFF. CDR3 DNA: TGTGCCAGTAGTCAAGGCGCGGCTGAGCAGTTCTTC.

The V call is TRBV28, the J call TRBJ1-5, with D unresolved. Germline V gene data show CDR1 as MDHEN and CDR2 as SYDVKM. The CDR3 length is 16 residues. The germline V and J ends were trimmed by 7 bases and 1 base, with 17 bases remaining between them. CDR3 nucleotides: TGTGCCAGCATCTCTGGTGGGGATCGGAGCAATCAGCCCCAGCATTTT. Protein sequence: CASISGGDRSNQPQHF.

Comment on this clone: This sample also contains other DNA sequences that code for the same CDR3. V usage is TRBV6-5 and J usage is TRBJ2-7; D perhaps matches TRBD1 (6 bases). V lost 0 bases and J 3 bases, leaving 12 bases between the germline ends. Germline lookup yields CDR1 MNHEY and CDR2 SVGAGI. This CDR3 contains 15 residues. DNA for the CDR3: TGTGCCAGCAGTTACTCGCCCAGGGGCAGCTACGAGCAGTACTTC. It translates to CASSYSPRGSYEQYF.